This T cell receptor (beta chain) was recovered during a study of cytomegalovirus exposure and HLA in healthy donors. On this clone: Its antigen is unknown.

Findings of the study overall: Cytomegalovirus association was assigned to about 150 TCR beta chains.

The PCR ran on 60 Vbeta and 13 Jbeta primers. The table came from immunoSEQ multiplex PCR; TCRdb's copy has only in-frame clones and leaves some out. The sample yields 150,000 to 200,000 clones, more than 70% seen once. The CDR3 extends over 14 amino acids. Germline lookup yields CDR1 SGHNT and CDR2 YYREEE (reference sequence). The TCR comes from a man between 18 and 35 years old in good health and CMV-seropositive. The specimen was PBMCs. The rearrangement joins TRBV5-4 to TRBJ2-5; the D gene is possibly TRBD2 (7 bases). The J call may be in error: the DNA end matches TRBJ2-7 better. The CDR3 bases are TGTGCCAGCAGCAACTTAGGGGGGGCCTACGAGCAGTACTTC. Translated: CASSNLGGAYEQYF.